This entry lists 10 T cell receptor beta chains sequenced from one sample in a study of blood T cell repertoires in COVID-19. The data were produced by immunoSEQ multiplex PCR, yet TCRdb's version contains in-frame clones alone and is incomplete. The sample holds about 200,000 clones, 70% to 90% seen once. The sequenced sample consisted of PBMCs or T cells enriched from blood (not recorded which). All receptors come from a woman between 40 and 50 years old with acute COVID-19.

The chain combines TRBV28 with TRBJ1-1; D might be TRBD1 (6 bases). CDR3 length equals 13 residues. Trimming cost V 2 bases and J 7 bases, with 11 bases left between them. The germline gives CDR1 MDHEN, CDR2 SYDVKM. The CDR3 loop reads CASSLNGRGEAFF. The CDR3 region has the DNA TGTGCCAGCAGTTTAAACGGCAGGGGTGAAGCTTTCTTT.

Notes on this clone: The sample carries other DNA sequences with the same CDR3. The V call is TRBV10-3, the J call TRBJ1-4; 8 bases are a match to TRBD1. There are 14 residues in the CDR3. Per the germline V gene, CDR1 is ENHRY and CDR2 is SYGVKD. V shed 8 bases and J 4 bases; nucleotides not matched to a gene: 6. The CDR3: CAISAGQDNEKLFF. CDR3 sequence (DNA): TGTGCCATCTCTGCGGGACAGGATAATGAAAAACTGTTTTTT.

The rearrangement links TRBV14 to TRBJ2-7, with 15 positions matching TRBD2. Germline V CDR1 and CDR2: SGHDN, FVKESK. Germline trimming cut 4 bases from V and 1 base from J; bases unmatched to any gene: 5. CDR3 length equals 17 residues. The CDR3 coding sequence is TGTGCCAGCAGCCCACAAGGACTAGCGGGAGGGTCCTACGAGCAGTACTTC. Translating gives CASSPQGLAGGSYEQYF.

The rearrangement links TRBV28 to TRBJ1-5; 8 bases map to TRBD1. CDR1 is MDHEN and CDR2 is SYDVKM in the germline V gene. There are 20 residues in the CDR3. Trimming removed 3 bases from V and 0 bases from J; junction bases left unmatched: 16. CDR3 bases: TGTGCCAGCAGTTTCCCTATCGGACAGGGCAGATCGTATAGCAATCAGCCCCAGCATTTT. This sequence encodes CASSFPIGQGRSYSNQPQHF.

A single count supports this clone. This chain links TRBV18 with TRBJ2-3; D gene unclear. The CDR3 contains 15 residues. From germline, CDR1 is KGHSH and CDR2 LQKENI. With 3 bases removed from V and 2 bases from J, the gap between germline ends came to 12 bases. This CDR3 is CASSPLSSFTDTQYF. Written as DNA, the CDR3 is TGTGCCAGCTCACCCCTCTCTAGTTTCACAGATACGCAGTATTTT. The whole variable domain, filled in from reference TRBV18 and TRBJ2-3, reads NAGVMQNPRHLVRRRGQEARLRCSPMKGHSHVYWYRQLPEEGLKFMVYLQKENIIDESGMPKERFSAEFPKEGPSILRIQQVVRGDSAAYFCASSPLSSFTDTQYFGPGTRLTVL.

This clone was recorded a few times. Distinct nucleotide sequences in the sample also encode this CDR3. The J gene is TRBJ1-2, the V gene TRBV4-3; no clear D gene. Germline V gene data show CDR1 as LGHNA and CDR2 as YSLEER. The CDR3 length is 14 residues. Trimming took 1 base from V and 1 from J, leaving 7 bases between them. CDR3 residues: CASSQVGDNYGYTF. The CDR3 coding sequence is TGCGCCAGCAGCCAAGTCGGGGATAACTATGGCTACACCTTC.

The chain joins TRBV6-1 to TRBJ2-5; 7 nucleotides agree with TRBD1. The CDR3 is 14 residues long. V gave up 0 bases and J gave up 5 bases; unmatched junction bases: 3. CDR1 MNHNS and CDR2 SASEGT come from the germline V gene. CDR3 region: CASSEAGGKETQYF. In nucleotides, the CDR3 is TGTGCCAGCAGTGAAGCAGGGGGCAAGGAGACCCAGTACTTC.

The chain employs TRBV3-1 (or the pseudogene TRBV3-2) and TRBJ2-3, with D maybe TRBD1 (6 bases). CDR1 and CDR2 (germline): LGHDT, YNNKEL (reference sequence). Trimming pared 1 base from V and 6 bases from J, leaving 11 bases between. The CDR3 sequence is 14 residues long. The CDR3 region is CASSQAHRADTQYF. CDR3 nucleotide sequence: TGTGCCAGCAGCCAAGCTCACAGGGCTGATACGCAGTATTTT.

V is TRBV11-3 and J is TRBJ2-1, with 11 bases matching TRBD2. Germline V gene lookup returns CDR1 SGHNT and CDR2 YENEEA. V was clipped by 5 bases and J by 6 bases; unmatched bases: 9. The CDR3 length is 16 residues. In nucleotides, the CDR3 is TGTGCCAGCAGCCGGGGGGTAGCGGGAGGGCCCAATGAGCAGTTCTTC. Translation: CASSRGVAGGPNEQFF.

J is TRBJ1-6 and V is TRBV12-3 or TRBV12-4, with D tentatively TRBD1 (6 bases). The germline V and J ends were trimmed by 8 bases and 14 bases, with 19 bases remaining between them. The CDR3 contains 13 residues. The CDR3 loop is CASATGPFRTLHF. For the CDR3, the DNA is TGTGCCAGCGCAACAGGGCCTTTTAGGACCCTCCACTTT.